This T cell receptor beta chain stems from a study of vaccination effects on CD4 cells after COVID-19. Study-wide background: After the second dose, samples were taken at median day 72. Findings of the study overall: Healthy vaccinees had only 1 of 255 vaccine-induced clones cross-react with common cold coronaviruses.

After roughly ten days in culture, the CD4+ T cells were isolated. Every participant took two doses of the BNT162b2 or mRNA-1273 vaccine. Vaccine recipients had no previous SARS-CoV-2 infection; their nucleocapsid antibodies were negative. About this clone itself: The antigen remains undetermined.

Data came from immunoSEQ multiplex PCR; TCRdb stores just in-frame clones and leaves some out. The table shows some 10,000 clones, with 65% to 80% occurring only once. Germline V lookup: CDR1 MNHNY, CDR2 SVGAGI (reference sequence). CDR3 length: 14 amino acids. Trimming stripped 5 bases from V and 8 bases from J, with 16 bases between. The TCR was taken from a human donor who received a COVID-19 vaccine. Sequenced here: CD4+ T cells from PBMCs cultured without peptide, sampled after COVID-19 vaccination. J is TRBJ1-5 and V is TRBV6-6; perhaps TRBD1 as D (6 bases). CDR3 nucleotide sequence: TGTGCCAGCAGTCAACCCCTCGGGGGCAAGCCCCAGCATTTT. Encoded protein: CASSQPLGGKPQHF.